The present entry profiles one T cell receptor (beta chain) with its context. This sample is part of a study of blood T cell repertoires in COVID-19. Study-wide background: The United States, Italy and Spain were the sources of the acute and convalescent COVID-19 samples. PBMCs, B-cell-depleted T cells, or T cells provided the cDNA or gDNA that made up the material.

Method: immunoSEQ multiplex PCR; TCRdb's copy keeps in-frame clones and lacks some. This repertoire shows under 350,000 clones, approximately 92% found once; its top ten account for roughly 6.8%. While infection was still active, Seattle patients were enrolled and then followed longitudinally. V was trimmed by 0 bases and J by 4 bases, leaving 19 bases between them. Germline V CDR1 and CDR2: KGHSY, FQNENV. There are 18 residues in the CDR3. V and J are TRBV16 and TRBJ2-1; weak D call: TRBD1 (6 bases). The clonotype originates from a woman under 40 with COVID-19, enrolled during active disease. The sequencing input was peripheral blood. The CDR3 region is CASSQSGFRQVPYNEQFF. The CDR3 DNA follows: TGTGCCAGCAGCCAATCGGGGTTTCGACAGGTTCCTTACAATGAGCAGTTCTTC. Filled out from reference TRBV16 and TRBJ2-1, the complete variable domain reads GEEVAQTPKHLVRGEGQKAKLYCAPIKGHSYVFWYQQVLKNEFKFLISFQNENVFDETGMPKERFSAKCLPNSPCSLEIQATKLEDSAVYFCASSQSGFRQVPYNEQFFGPGTRLTVL.